This T cell receptor beta chain is from a study of blood T cell repertoires in COVID-19. Looking at the study overall: Sites across the United States, Italy and Spain contributed samples from acute and convalescent COVID-19.

The germline CDR1 and CDR2 sequences are LGHDT and YNNKEL (reference sequence). Trimming stripped 2 bases from V and 10 bases from J, with 15 bases between. The CDR3 runs to 14 residues. Seattle patient enrollment occurred during active infection, with longitudinal follow-up thereafter. Profiling relied on immunoSEQ multiplex PCR, and the TCRdb table lists in-frame clones only, not all of them. The sample shows over 450,000 clones, approximately 89% of them seen only once. This rearrangement joins TRBV3-1 (or the pseudogene TRBV3-2) to TRBJ2-1; a weak D match, TRBD1 (5 bases). The sample comprised peripheral blood. The sequence came from a man aged 18 to 29 with COVID-19, enrolled during active disease. CDR3 DNA: TGTGCCAGCAGCCAACTCAGGGAAAACGGGGAGCAGTTCTTC. Amino acid sequence: CASSQLRENGEQFF.